Described below is a single T cell receptor (beta chain) sequence and its context. This clone's antigen is unknown. No base-level quality is on record; no much larger clone is a single base apart. To sequence the TCRbeta CDR3 region, genomic DNA was isolated from the sorted cells. The immunoSEQ Assay was used for sequencing of TCRbeta CDR3 regions. TCRdb limited this immuneACCESS table to in-frame rearrangements with V and J called. A share of clones is missing; checked studies link under half to unresolved V genes, and the rest is unexplained. For this sample there are 65,000 to 80,000 clones; 86% appear just once. The ten largest clones capture just over 0.75% of the sample. The sample originates from a study of OX40 agonist ivuxolimab in advanced cancers. In terms of the full investigation: Ivuxolimab was a fully human IgG2 agonistic monoclonal antibody targeting the costimulatory receptor OX40 (CD134). Intravenous ivuxolimab was administered to patients every 2 weeks at six dose levels: 0.01, 0.1, 0.3, 1.5, 3 and 10 mg/kg. Among the roughly 52 dose-escalation patients, 19 had hepatocellular carcinoma, roughly 15 melanoma, 9 renal cell carcinoma and 9 head and neck cancer. The dose-escalation cohort was 82.7% male with a mean age of around 64 years, ranging from about 20 to 80. Patients were allowed to have had prior anti-PD-1, anti-PD-L1 or anti-CTLA-4 therapy, and approximately 37% of the dose-escalation patients had been treated with checkpoint inhibitors. Partial responses occurred in three dose-escalation patients, of whom one had hepatocellular carcinoma and two had cutaneous melanoma. Peripheral TCRbeta sequencing aimed to test whether ivuxolimab altered TCR sequence diversity and caused clonal T-cell expansion. The monotherapy dose-escalation portion (N ≈ 50 patients) of the phase I ivuxolimab trial is reported in the paper.

Patients with autoimmune disease history or receiving systemic immunosuppression were excluded from the trial. Peripheral blood for TCR sequencing was collected from all dose cohorts at baseline, on cycle 4 day 1, and on cycle 7 day 1. The samples were drawn from a first-in-human, open-label, multicenter phase I dose-escalation trial of ivuxolimab. Adults with locally advanced or metastatic head and neck squamous cell, hepatocellular, melanoma or renal cell carcinoma were enrolled in the trial. CD4+ and CD8+ T cells were sorted separately from peripheral blood before TCR sequencing. The research as a whole found: In the 0.1-3.0 mg/kg groups, partial responders had among the lowest normalized peripheral clonal expansion, particularly in CD8+ T cells. At doses from 0.1 to 3.0 mg/kg, clonal expansion was seen in both CD4+ and CD8+ blood T cells between baseline and week 6. Low levels of normalized T-cell clonal expansion were also shown by some nonresponding patients. After ivuxolimab, CD8+ T cells had more expanded clones than CD4+ T cells on average. The antigen specificity of the clonally expanded peripheral T cells was not determined.

Trimming costs V 2 bases and J 2 bases, and their ends lie 19 bases apart. CDR1 and CDR2, looked up from the germline V gene, are SGHNT and YENEEA. Including cysteine and phenylalanine, the CDR3 has 19 amino acids. Only CDR3 DNA remains: 57 bases, in frame from the first base. The rearrangement combines TRBV11-3 with TRBJ2-6; the D gene cannot be resolved reliably. The material was CD4+ or CD8+ T cells sorted from blood, obtained in a trial of the OX40 agonist ivuxolimab. This clonotype originated in an adult with an advanced solid tumor such as melanoma, head and neck, liver or kidney cancer. Here is the DNA: TGTGCCAGCAGCTTATCCTGGGCAGGTCTAGGCGCTGGGGCCAACGTCCTGACTTTC. The translation is CASSLSWAGLGAGANVLTF.